This paragraph covers one TCR beta chain sequence. These data originate in a study of blood T cells in healthy people across ages. Together with a sample-barcoded 5' primer, a J-beta primer mix was included in a second PCR lasting about 7 to 11 cycles. TCRdb redid the calling of the 5' RACE reads with MiXCR, one entry per CDR3 protein. Here the sample spans over 700,000 distinct CDR3 sequences, less than 70% being singletons. Germline V gene lookup returns CDR1 SEHNR and CDR2 FQNEAQ (reference sequence). This CDR3 has 14 residues. With 4 bases removed from V and 1 base from J, the gap between germline ends came to 10 bases.

The sequence came from an older man in good health. Sequenced sample: blood. The chain joins TRBV7-9 to TRBJ1-2, with a possible D match to TRBD1 (5 bases). The DNA of the CDR3 is TGTGCCAGCAGCTACGCGGGACTTAACTATGGCTACACCTTC. It specifies CASSYAGLNYGYTF.